Listed below are T cell receptor beta chains from one sample, sequenced in a study of OX40 agonist ivuxolimab in advanced cancers. TCRdb's table, derived via immunoSEQ multiplex PCR, lists solely in-frame clones and lacks some. Altogether around 5,900 clones are present, more than 75% being singletons, with the ten largest covering roughly an eighth. The sample in question was CD4+ or CD8+ T cells sorted from blood, obtained in a trial of the OX40 agonist ivuxolimab. All receptors derive from an adult with an advanced solid tumor such as melanoma, head and neck, liver or kidney cancer. The CDR3 runs from the conserved cysteine through the conserved F or W. D genes are given only for firm matches.

D: NA; J: TRBJ2-2; V: TRBV30; length: 14; CDR3: CAWFPGRSTGELFF
D: TRBD1; J: TRBJ1-1; V: TRBV6-1; length: 17; CDR3: CASSARTGDERYTEAFF
D: TRBD1; J: TRBJ1-2; V: TRBV28; length: 16; CDR3: CASKTGTGGLNYGYTF
D: TRBD2; J: TRBJ2-1; V: TRBV28; length: 13; CDR3: CASSPSGAHEQFF
D: NA; J: TRBJ2-6; V: TRBV7-7; length: 13; CDR3: CASSPGGANVLTF
D: NA; J: TRBJ2-5; V: TRBV29-1; length: 16; CDR3: CSVRGPGPKYQETQYF
D: NA; J: TRBJ1-5; V: TRBV6-1; length: 12; CDR3: CASTAGNQPQHF
D: NA; J: TRBJ1-2; V: TRBV27; length: 13; CDR3: CASSSQGPYGYTF
D: TRBD2; J: TRBJ2-1; V: TRBV7-2; length: 15; CDR3: CASSLAGTSVHEQFF
D: NA; J: TRBJ2-2; V: TRBV27; length: 13; CDR3: CASSFQDTGELFF
D: TRBD2; J: TRBJ2-1; V: TRBV7-2; length: 16; CDR3: CASSLVVAGPVDEQFF
D: NA; J: TRBJ1-1; V: TRBV4-1; length: 15; CDR3: CASSPVQGINTEAFF
D: NA; J: TRBJ1-1; V: TRBV9; length: 14; CDR3: CASSSTGDNTEAFF
D: TRBD1; J: TRBJ2-1; V: TRBV14; length: 17; CDR3: CASSQDYDRDTYNEQFF
D: NA; J: TRBJ2-7; V: TRBV27; length: 13; CDR3: CASRGQGSHEQYF
D: NA; J: TRBJ2-7; V: TRBV2; length: 14; CDR3: CASSEGQNYYEQYF
D: NA; J: TRBJ2-7; V: TRBV7-6; length: 13; CDR3: CASSLAKVGEQYF
D: NA; J: TRBJ2-6; V: TRBV19; length: 17; CDR3: CASSPRTGVSGANVLTF
D: TRBD2; J: TRBJ2-1; V: TRBV18; length: 16; CDR3: CASSPLLAGVRNEQFF
D: NA; J: TRBJ2-5; V: TRBV25-1; length: 13; CDR3: CASSELGQETQYF
D: TRBD1; J: TRBJ2-1; V: TRBV27; length: 13; CDR3: CASSQGVYNEQFF
D: NA; J: TRBJ1-1; V: TRBV4-1; length: 13; CDR3: CASSPRPSTEAFF
D: TRBD2; J: TRBJ2-7; V: TRBV2; length: 16; CDR3: CASGVPGLADPYEQYF
D: NA; J: TRBJ2-7; V: TRBV7-9; length: 12; CDR3: CASSFFSPEQYF
D: TRBD1; J: TRBJ2-1; V: TRBV27; length: 17; CDR3: CASSLISTGGGVNEQFF
D: TRBD2; J: TRBJ2-1; V: TRBV9; length: 13; CDR3: CASSLAGSNEQFF
D: NA; J: TRBJ2-7; V: TRBV6-1; length: 11; CDR3: CASNQGPEQYF
D: NA; J: TRBJ1-1; V: TRBV6-5; length: 14; CDR3: CASSYLNLNTEAFF
D: NA; J: TRBJ2-7; V: TRBV28; length: 14; CDR3: CASSLRGRRYEQYF
D: NA; J: TRBJ2-2; V: TRBV4-1; length: 12; CDR3: CASSRGPGELFF
D: NA; J: TRBJ1-6; V: TRBV21-1; length: 13; CDR3: CASSPLDTKSLHF
D: TRBD2; J: TRBJ2-7; V: TRBV6-5; length: 15; CDR3: CASSPIAGAPLEQYF
D: TRBD1; J: TRBJ1-5; V: TRBV28; length: 14; CDR3: CASSSTGGNQPQHF
D: NA; J: TRBJ1-5; V: TRBV27; length: 18; CDR3: CASSLIGPSGLFNQPQHF
D: NA; J: TRBJ2-5; V: TRBV27; length: 15; CDR3: CASSRLQDAWETQYF
D: NA; J: TRBJ2-7; V: TRBV27; length: 11; CDR3: CASSFGGEQYF
D: TRBD2; J: TRBJ2-3; V: TRBV5-8; length: 16; CDR3: CASSLRGLAGMDTQYF
D: TRBD2; J: TRBJ2-3; V: TRBV4-2; length: 15; CDR3: CASSQDAGDTDTQYF
D: TRBD2; J: TRBJ2-1; V: TRBV5-6; length: 15; CDR3: CASSFVTSGYDEQFF
D: NA; J: TRBJ2-2; V: TRBV19; length: 14; CDR3: CASRWTTNTGELFF
D: NA; J: TRBJ2-7; V: TRBV29-1; length: 13; CDR3: CSVEGGPTYEQYF
D: NA; J: TRBJ2-2; V: TRBV5-4; length: 15; CDR3: CASSPGTLYTGELFF